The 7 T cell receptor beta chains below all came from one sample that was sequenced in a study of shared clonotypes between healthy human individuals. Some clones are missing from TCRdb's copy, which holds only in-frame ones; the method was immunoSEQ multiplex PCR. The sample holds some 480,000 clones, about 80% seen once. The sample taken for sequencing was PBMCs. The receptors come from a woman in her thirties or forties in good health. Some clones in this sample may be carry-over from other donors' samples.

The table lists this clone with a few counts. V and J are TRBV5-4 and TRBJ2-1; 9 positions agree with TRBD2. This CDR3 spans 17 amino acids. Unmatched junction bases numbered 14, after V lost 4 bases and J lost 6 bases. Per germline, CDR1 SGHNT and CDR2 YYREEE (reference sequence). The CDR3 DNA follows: TGTGCCAGCAGCACCCGGCCTCCGGGCGGGAGGGGCAATGAGCAGTTCTTC. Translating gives CASSTRPPGGRGNEQFF.

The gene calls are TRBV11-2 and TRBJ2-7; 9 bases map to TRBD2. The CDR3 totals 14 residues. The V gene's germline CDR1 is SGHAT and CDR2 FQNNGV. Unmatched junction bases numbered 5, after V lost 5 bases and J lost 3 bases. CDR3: CASSPKTSGYEQYF. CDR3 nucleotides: TGTGCCAGCAGCCCCAAGACTAGCGGCTACGAGCAGTACTTC.

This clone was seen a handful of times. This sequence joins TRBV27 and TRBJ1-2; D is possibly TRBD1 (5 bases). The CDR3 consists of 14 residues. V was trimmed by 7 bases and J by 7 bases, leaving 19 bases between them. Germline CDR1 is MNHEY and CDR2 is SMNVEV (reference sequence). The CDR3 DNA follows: TGTGCCAGCACCCAAAATGGGGGGGAGACTGGCTACACCTTC. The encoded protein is CASTQNGGETGYTF.

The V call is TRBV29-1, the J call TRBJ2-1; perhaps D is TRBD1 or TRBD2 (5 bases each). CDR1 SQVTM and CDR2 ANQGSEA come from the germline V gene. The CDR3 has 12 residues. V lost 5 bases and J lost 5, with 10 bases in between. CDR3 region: CSVRDPHNEQFF. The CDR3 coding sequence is TGCAGCGTTCGGGACCCGCACAATGAGCAGTTCTTC.

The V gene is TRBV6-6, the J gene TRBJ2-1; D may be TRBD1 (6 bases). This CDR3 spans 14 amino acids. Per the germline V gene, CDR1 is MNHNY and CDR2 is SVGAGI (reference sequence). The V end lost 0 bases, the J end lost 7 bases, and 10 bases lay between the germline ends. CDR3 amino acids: CASSYSTGLNEQFF. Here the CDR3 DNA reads TGTGCCAGCAGTTACTCGACAGGATTAAATGAGCAGTTCTTC.

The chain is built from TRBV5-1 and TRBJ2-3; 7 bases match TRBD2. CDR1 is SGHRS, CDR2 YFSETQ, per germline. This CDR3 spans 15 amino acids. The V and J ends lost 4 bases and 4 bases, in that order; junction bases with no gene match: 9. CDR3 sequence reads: CASSPAGKPADTQYF. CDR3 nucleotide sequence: TGCGCCAGCAGCCCAGCGGGGAAACCGGCAGATACGCAGTATTTT.

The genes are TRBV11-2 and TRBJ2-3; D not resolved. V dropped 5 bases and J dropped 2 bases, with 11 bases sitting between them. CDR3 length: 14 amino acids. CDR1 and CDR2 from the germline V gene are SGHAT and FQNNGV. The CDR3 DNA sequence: TGTGCCAGCAGCGCTAGTTTGGACACAGATACGCAGTATTTT. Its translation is CASSASLDTDTQYF.